The entry below describes one TCR beta chain. Its antigen remains unidentified. TCRdb's table, derived via immunoSEQ multiplex PCR, lists solely in-frame clones and lacks some. The sample lists roughly 1,000,000 clones, around 78% seen once, with 0.5% to 0.6% in the top ten. The source of the sample is a study of shared clonotypes between healthy human individuals. The V gene lost 8 bases and the J gene lost 6 bases, with 11 bases spanning the gap. The CDR3 loop spans 12 amino acids. Germline-derived CDR1 and CDR2 are SGHAT and FQNNGV. Broader study findings: Clonotype sharing among donors was expected to depend on sequencing depth.

The material sequenced was memory CD4+ T cells from PBMCs. Stated subset: CD45RA-negative fraction. The rearrangement uses TRBV11-2 and TRBJ2-1; D may be TRBD1 or TRBD2 (7 bases each). This sequence was found in a man younger than 35 in good health. Some clones in this sample may be carry-over from other donors' samples. The CDR3 nucleotides read TGTGCCAGCGGGAGGGGGCTCAATGAGCAGTTCTTC. Encoded protein: CASGRGLNEQFF.